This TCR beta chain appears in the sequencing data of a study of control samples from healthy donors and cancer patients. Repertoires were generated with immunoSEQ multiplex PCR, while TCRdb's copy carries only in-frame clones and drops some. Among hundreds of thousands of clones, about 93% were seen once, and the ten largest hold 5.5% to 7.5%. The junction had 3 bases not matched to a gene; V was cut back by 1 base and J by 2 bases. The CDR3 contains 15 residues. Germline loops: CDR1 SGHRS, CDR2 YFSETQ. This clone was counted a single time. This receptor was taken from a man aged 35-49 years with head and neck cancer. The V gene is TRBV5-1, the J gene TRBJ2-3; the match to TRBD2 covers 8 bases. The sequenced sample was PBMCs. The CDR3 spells CASSLSGGATDTQYF. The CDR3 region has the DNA TGCGCCAGCAGCTTGAGCGGGGGAGCCACAGATACGCAGTATTTT.